The 18 T cell receptor beta chains below come from one sample, sequenced in a study of molecular identifiers for immune sequencing clone quantification listed by TCRdb under 2018. Libraries were constructed by PCR. Instrument used: Illumina HiSeq 4000. The public reads were run again by TCRdb, first through fastp at Q25 and then through MiXCR, and only productive beta chains were kept. Identical CDR3 proteins give one entry, which carries the most common genes and DNA. Counted in this sample were hundreds of thousands of distinct CDR3 sequences; 20% to 25% of them appeared once. The ten largest make up about 0.81% of the sample. The sample consisted of naive CD8+ T cells from blood, with Jurkat cell RNA spiked in. Reading the label with the study, this specimen's cell subset or site is: FACS-sorted CD8+CD4-CCR7+CD45RA+ naive T cells. The receptors were gathered from a human donor in good health. Some libraries in this study had Jurkat cell RNA spiked in.

This clonotype was recorded many times. The rearrangement links TRBV6-5 to TRBJ1-4; tentative D call: TRBD1 (5 bases). CDR1 and CDR2 (germline): MNHEY, SVGAGI. The CDR3 has 13 residues. Between the trimmed V and J ends, which lost 5 bases and 5 bases, there was a span of 9 bases. The CDR3 region has the DNA TGTGCCAGCAGTGGGGGTCGAAATGAAAAACTGTTTTTT. Translating gives CASSGGRNEKLFF.

This clonotype has a count of ten or more. The chain carries TRBV28 and TRBJ1-5; TRBD1 aligns across 8 bases. This CDR3 is built from 17 residues. The germline gives CDR1 MDHEN, CDR2 SYDVKM. J was trimmed by 3 bases and V by 4 bases; bases with no gene match: 11. CDR3 sequence: CASSSSARQGINQPQHF. The CDR3 coding sequence is TGTGCCAGCAGTTCCTCCGCCCGACAGGGGATCAATCAGCCCCAGCATTTT.

About this clonotype: One end of the junction is discordant with germline, which a read error may explain. The genes are TRBV27 and TRBJ1-2, with 8 nucleotides matching TRBD1. The CDR3 sequence is 16 residues long. The germline CDR1 and CDR2 sequences are MNHEY and SMNVEV (reference sequence). The CDR3 sequence is CASSLLDRANFYGYAF. CDR3 DNA sequence: TGTGCCAGCAGTTTGCTGGACAGGGCGAACTTCTATGGCTACGCCTTC.

In its sample, this clonotype was seen many times. This chain joins TRBV7-6 and TRBJ1-1, with D unclear. The CDR3 is 12 residues long. The V end lost 6 bases, the J end lost 9 bases, and 14 bases lay between the germline ends. Germline CDR1 reads SGHVS; CDR2 reads FNYEAQ. The CDR3 nucleotides read TGTGCCAGCAGGATGAGAGGTCCTCAAGCTTTCTTT. Translation: CASRMRGPQAFF. Looking up the rest from reference TRBV7-6 and TRBJ1-1 gives the full variable domain: GAGVSQSPRYKVTKRGQDVALRCDPISGHVSLYWYRQALGQGPEFLTYFNYEAQQDKSGLPNDRFSAERPEGSISTLTIQRTEQRDSAMYRCASRMRGPQAFFGQGTRLTVV.

As regards this clonotype: This could be a read error, since a much larger clone is one nucleotide away. Likely a read error: the CDR3 ends without its conserved phenylalanine or tryptophan. The chain is built from TRBV4-3 and TRBJ2-2; TRBD1 aligns across 7 bases. Germline values: CDR1 LGHNA, CDR2 YSLEER. There are 15 residues in the CDR3. V lost 6 bases to trimming and J lost 1 base; unmatched junction nucleotides: 5. CDR3 protein: CASRPDRRNTGELFL. In nucleotides, the CDR3 is TGCGCCAGCAGGCCGGACAGGAGGAACACCGGGGAGCTGTTTCTT.

This clonotype has ten or more counts. J is TRBJ2-7 and V is TRBV6-6; D gene ambiguous. CDR1 and CDR2 (germline): MNHNY, SVGAGI (reference sequence). V lost 2 bases and J 4 bases, leaving 9 bases between the germline ends. The CDR3 length is 13 residues. CDR3 sequence reads: CASSYGRIYEQYF. In DNA form, the CDR3 reads TGTGCCAGCAGTTACGGGCGGATTTACGAGCAGTACTTC.

This chain uses TRBV7-9 with TRBJ2-1, with 8 bases aligning to TRBD2. The CDR3 runs 14 residues. After removal of 11 bases from V and 5 bases from J, the junction contained 11 bases not matched to a gene. Looked up from germline, CDR1 is SEHNR and CDR2 is FQNEAQ (reference sequence). CDR3 bases: TGTGCCGGTGATAGCGGGAAGTCCCACAATGAGCAGTTCTTC. This codes for CAGDSGKSHNEQFF.

About this clonotype itself: One base away lies a much larger clone, so this may be a sequencing read error. This chain links TRBV9 with TRBJ2-2; possible D gene TRBD2, 6 bases. The CDR3 has 13 residues. Germline values: CDR1 SGDLS, CDR2 YYNGEE. The CDR3 loop reads CASSVTSTEELFF. The DNA of the CDR3 is TGTGCCAGCAGCGTCACTAGCACCGAGGAGCTGTTTTTT.

As regards this clonotype: One base away lies a much larger clone, so this may be a sequencing read error. J is TRBJ1-1 and V is TRBV27, with D unclear. Trimming shortened V by 0 bases and J by 4 bases, and 9 bases separated the two germline ends. The germline V gene has CDR1 MNHEY and CDR2 SMNVEV (reference sequence). This CDR3 is built from 14 residues. This CDR3 reads CASSLSYRCTEAFF. CDR3 nucleotides: TGTGCCAGCAGTTTATCGTACCGATGCACTGAAGCTTTCTTT.

This clonotype has a handful of counts. CDR3 sequence (DNA): TGCGCCAGCAGCCCGGACACATTCCGCACAGATACGCAGTATTTT. This translates into CASSPDTFRTDTQYF. The chain joins TRBV5-1 to TRBJ2-3, with D tentatively TRBD1 (5 bases). The CDR3 contains 15 residues. Germline CDR1 is SGHRS and CDR2 is YFSETQ. The V gene lost 4 bases and the J gene lost 1 base, with 13 bases spanning the gap. The full variable domain, in which reference TRBV5-1 and TRBJ2-3 provide the parts outside the CDR3, is KAGVTQTPRYLIKTRGQQVTLSCSPISGHRSVSWYQQTPGQGLQFLFEYFSETQRNKGNFPGRFSGRQFSNSRSEMNVSTLELGDSALYLCASSPDTFRTDTQYFGPGTRLTVL.

This clonotype was recorded at least ten times. This chain joins TRBV5-1 and TRBJ1-1; 8 bases are shared with TRBD1. The trim removed 0 bases at V and 7 bases at J, leaving 5 bases unmatched. Germline lookup yields CDR1 SGHRS and CDR2 YFSETQ. The CDR3 is 14 residues long. The CDR3 reads CASSLGRGRDEAFF. The CDR3 DNA reads as TGCGCCAGCAGCTTGGGCAGGGGGCGAGATGAAGCTTTCTTT.

The rearrangement joins TRBV6-2 or TRBV6-3 to TRBJ2-3, with 8 bases that match TRBD2. Germline trimming cut 2 bases from V and 1 base from J; bases unmatched to any gene: 11. Germline lookup yields CDR1 MNHEY and CDR2 SVGEGT. CDR3 length: 18 amino acids. The CDR3, as DNA: TGTGCCAGCAGTTACGTTTCGGGGGGGATTTCTCGCACAGATACGCAGTATTTT. Translating gives CASSYVSGGISRTDTQYF.

Notes on this clonotype: A much larger clone lies a single base off, so this may be a read error. This chain connects TRBV7-2 to TRBJ2-7; D not resolved. The CDR3 sequence is 13 residues long. V was cut by 1 base and J by 0 bases, with 4 bases left in between. Germline assignment: CDR1 SGHTA and CDR2 FQGNSA. As DNA, the CDR3 is TGTACCAGCAGCTTAGACTACTCCTACGAGCAGTACTTC. This gives the protein CTSSLDYSYEQYF.

The chain joins TRBV19 to TRBJ2-4; no firm D call. V lost 6 bases and J lost 0, with 12 bases in between. The CDR3 is 15 amino acids. Per germline, CDR1 LNHDA and CDR2 SQIVND (reference sequence). CDR3: CASSPWGSAKNIQYF. The CDR3 DNA reads TGTGCCAGTAGCCCCTGGGGATCAGCCAAAAACATTCAGTACTTC.

A remark on this clonotype: A read error is possible here, since a much larger clone lies one base away. The chain couples TRBV6-2 or TRBV6-3 to TRBJ2-3; no firm D call. CDR1 MNHEY and CDR2 SVGEGT come from the germline V gene. This CDR3 comprises 12 residues. For the CDR3, the DNA is TGTGCCGGCAGTTACTACACAGATACGCAGTATTTT. Its protein product is CAGSYYTDTQYF.

As for this clonotype: This sequence may be a read error, since a much larger clone differs from it by one base. The chain uses TRBV7-6 and TRBJ2-3; TRBD2 agrees at 9 bases. Germline V CDR1 and CDR2: SGHVS, FNYEAQ. Trimming cost V 8 bases and J 1 base; bases outside gene matches: 10. The CDR3 consists of 16 residues. Here the CDR3 reads CASGAGVAGGTDTQYF. The CDR3 bases are TGTGCCAGCGGCGCGGGGGTAGCGGGAGGCACAGATACGCAGTATTTT.

Many counts were recorded for this clonotype. The rearrangement links TRBV30 to TRBJ2-7, with D hard to call. The V end was cut by 5 bases, the J end by 3 bases, with 14 bases between. The CDR3 has 13 amino acids. CDR1 and CDR2 (germline): GTSNPN, SVGIG (reference sequence). For the CDR3, the DNA is TGTGCCTGGGATGAAGCTAGGGTCTACGAGCAGTACTTC. It specifies CAWDEARVYEQYF.

The rearrangement joins TRBV6-5 to TRBJ1-1; 8 nucleotides agree with TRBD1. Germline V gene data show CDR1 as MNHEY and CDR2 as SVGAGI. The trim removed 7 bases at V and 5 bases at J, leaving 9 bases unmatched. CDR3 length equals 14 residues. Written as DNA, the CDR3 is TGTGCCAGCACTACACGACAGGGGTGGACTGAAGCTTTCTTT. Residues: CASTTRQGWTEAFF.